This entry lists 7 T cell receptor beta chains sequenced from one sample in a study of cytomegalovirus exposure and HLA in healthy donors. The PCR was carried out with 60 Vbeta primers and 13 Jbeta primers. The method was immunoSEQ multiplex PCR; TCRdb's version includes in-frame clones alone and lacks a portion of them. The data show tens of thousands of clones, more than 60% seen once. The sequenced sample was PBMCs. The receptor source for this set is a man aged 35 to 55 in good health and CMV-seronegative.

CDR3 DNA: TGTGCCAGTAGTATTTCGCTAGCTCCCACAGATACGCAGTATTTT. It specifies CASSISLAPTDTQYF. The chain combines TRBV19 with TRBJ2-3, with a tentative D call TRBD2 (5 bases). The CDR3 is 15 residues long. Germline V gene data show CDR1 as LNHDA and CDR2 as SQIVND (reference sequence). Trimming pared 3 bases from V and 2 bases from J, leaving 12 bases between.

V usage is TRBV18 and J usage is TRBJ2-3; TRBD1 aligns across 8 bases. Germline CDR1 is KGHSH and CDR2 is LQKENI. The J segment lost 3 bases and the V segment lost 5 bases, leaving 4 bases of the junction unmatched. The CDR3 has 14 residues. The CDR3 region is CASSAQGVTDTQYF. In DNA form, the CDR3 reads TGTGCCAGCTCAGCACAGGGGGTGACAGATACGCAGTATTTT.

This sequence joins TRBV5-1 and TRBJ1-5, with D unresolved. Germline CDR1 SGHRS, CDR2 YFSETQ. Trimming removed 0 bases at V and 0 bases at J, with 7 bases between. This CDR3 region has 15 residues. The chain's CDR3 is CASSLGLSSNQPQHF. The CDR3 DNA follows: TGCGCCAGCAGCTTGGGACTGAGTAGCAATCAGCCCCAGCATTTT.

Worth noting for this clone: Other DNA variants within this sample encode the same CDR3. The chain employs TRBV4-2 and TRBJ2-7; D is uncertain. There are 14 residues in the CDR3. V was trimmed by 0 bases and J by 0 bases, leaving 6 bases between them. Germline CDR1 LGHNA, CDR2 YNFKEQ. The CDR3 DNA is TGTGCCAGCAGCCAAGAATACACCTCCTACGAGCAGTACTTC. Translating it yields CASSQEYTSYEQYF.

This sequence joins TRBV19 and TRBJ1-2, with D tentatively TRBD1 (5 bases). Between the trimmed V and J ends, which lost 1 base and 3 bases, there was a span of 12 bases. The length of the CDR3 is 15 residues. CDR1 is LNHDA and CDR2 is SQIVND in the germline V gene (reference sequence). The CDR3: CASSIGRWGDYGYTF. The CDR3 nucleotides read TGTGCCAGTAGTATAGGTCGTTGGGGGGACTATGGCTACACCTTC.

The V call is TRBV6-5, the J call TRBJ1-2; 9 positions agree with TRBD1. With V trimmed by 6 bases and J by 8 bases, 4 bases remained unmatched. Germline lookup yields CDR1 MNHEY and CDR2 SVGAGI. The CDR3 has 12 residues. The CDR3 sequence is CASSPGQGGYTF. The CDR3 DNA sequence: TGTGCCAGCAGCCCAGGACAGGGGGGCTACACCTTC.

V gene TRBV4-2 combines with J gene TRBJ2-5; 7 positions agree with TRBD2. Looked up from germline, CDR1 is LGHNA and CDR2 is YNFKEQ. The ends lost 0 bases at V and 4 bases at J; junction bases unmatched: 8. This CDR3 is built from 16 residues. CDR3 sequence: CASSQDPGGRGETQYF. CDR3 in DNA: TGTGCCAGCAGCCAAGATCCGGGGGGAAGGGGAGAGACCCAGTACTTC.